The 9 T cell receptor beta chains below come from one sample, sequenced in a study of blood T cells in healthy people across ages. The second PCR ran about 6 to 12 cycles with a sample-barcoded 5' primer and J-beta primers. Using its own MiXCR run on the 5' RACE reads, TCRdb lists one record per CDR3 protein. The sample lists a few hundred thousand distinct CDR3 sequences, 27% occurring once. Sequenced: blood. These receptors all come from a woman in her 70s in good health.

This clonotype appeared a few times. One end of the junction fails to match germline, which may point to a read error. The CDR3 region has the DNA TGTGCCAGTAGCGTAGAACCCAGCGGCGAATACACCCAGTACTTC. Residues: CASSVEPSGEYTQYF. The chain employs TRBV9 and TRBJ2-5; weak D call: TRBD2 (5 bases). Germline V lookup: CDR1 SGDLS, CDR2 YYNGEE. The CDR3 consists of 15 residues.

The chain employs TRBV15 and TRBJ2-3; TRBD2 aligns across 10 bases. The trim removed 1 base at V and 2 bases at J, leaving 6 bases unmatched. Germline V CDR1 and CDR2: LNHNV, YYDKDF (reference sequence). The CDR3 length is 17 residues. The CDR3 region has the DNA TGTGCCACCAGCAGAGTGAGAAGCGGGGGGGACACAGATACGCAGTATTTT. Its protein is CATSRVRSGGDTDTQYF.

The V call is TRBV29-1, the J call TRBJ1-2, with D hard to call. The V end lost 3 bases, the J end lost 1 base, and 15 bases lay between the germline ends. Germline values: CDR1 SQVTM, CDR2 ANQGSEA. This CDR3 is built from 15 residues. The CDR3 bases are TGCAGCGTTGAGCGGCAGCTCTCGATTAACTATGGCTACACCTTC. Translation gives CSVERQLSINYGYTF.

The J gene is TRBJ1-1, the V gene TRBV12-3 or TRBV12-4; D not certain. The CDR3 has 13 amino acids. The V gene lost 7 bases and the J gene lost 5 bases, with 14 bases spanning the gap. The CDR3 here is CASIFLYGTEAFF. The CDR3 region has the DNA TGTGCCAGCATCTTTCTCTACGGGACTGAAGCTTTCTTT.

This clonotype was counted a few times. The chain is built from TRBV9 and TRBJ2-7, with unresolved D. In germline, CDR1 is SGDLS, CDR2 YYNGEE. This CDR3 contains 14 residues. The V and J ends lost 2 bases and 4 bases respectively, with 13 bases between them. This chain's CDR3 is CASSVDPDVYEQYF. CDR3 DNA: TGTGCCAGCAGCGTGGACCCAGACGTTTACGAGCAGTACTTC.

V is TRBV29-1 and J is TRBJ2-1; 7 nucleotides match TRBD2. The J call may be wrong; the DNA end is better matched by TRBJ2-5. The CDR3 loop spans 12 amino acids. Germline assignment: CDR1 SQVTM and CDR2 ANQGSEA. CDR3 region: CSVSAGEETQYF. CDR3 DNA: TGCAGCGTTTCGGCGGGGGAAGAGACCCAGTACTTC.

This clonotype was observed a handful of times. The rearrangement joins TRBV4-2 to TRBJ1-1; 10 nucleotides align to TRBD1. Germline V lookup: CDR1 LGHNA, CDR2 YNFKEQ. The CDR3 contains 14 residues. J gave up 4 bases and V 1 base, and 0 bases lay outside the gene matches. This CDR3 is CASSQGDRGTEAFF. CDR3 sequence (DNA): TGTGCCAGCAGCCAAGGGGACAGGGGCACTGAAGCTTTCTTT.

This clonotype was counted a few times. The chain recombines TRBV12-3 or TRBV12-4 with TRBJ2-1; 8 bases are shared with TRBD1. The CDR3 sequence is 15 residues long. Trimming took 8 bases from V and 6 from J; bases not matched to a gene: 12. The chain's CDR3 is CASGGDRLAGNEQFF. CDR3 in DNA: TGTGCCAGCGGTGGGGACAGGCTCGCGGGCAATGAGCAGTTCTTC.

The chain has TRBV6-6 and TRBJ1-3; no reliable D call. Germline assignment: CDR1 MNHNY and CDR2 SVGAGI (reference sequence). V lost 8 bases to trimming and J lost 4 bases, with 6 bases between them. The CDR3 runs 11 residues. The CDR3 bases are TGTGCCAGCGGTCAGGGAAACACCATATATTTT. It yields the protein CASGQGNTIYF.